Following are 13 T cell receptor beta chains from one sample sequenced in a study of shared clonotypes between healthy human individuals. Cells designated naive CD8 were CD45RO-negative and were positively selected for CCR7, with terminally differentiated effector memory CD45RA+ cells excluded. Here immunoSEQ multiplex PCR was the method, and the copy in TCRdb shows in-frame clones only, minus some. This sample yields millions of clones, of which 90% to 95% are seen a single time; over 1.5% belongs to the top ten. Sequencing used naive CD8+ T cells from PBMCs. The receptors derive from a man aged 18-30 years in good health. Some clones in this sample may be carry-over from other donors' samples.

For this clone: The same CDR3 can be traced to other DNA sequences in this sample. The V call is TRBV19, the J call TRBJ2-7; D uncertain. Trimming cost V 6 bases and J 0 bases, with 6 bases left between them. Germline V gene sequence: CDR1 LNHDA, CDR2 SQIVND (reference sequence). The CDR3 consists of 12 residues. The CDR3 DNA reads TGTGCCAGTAGCCCAGACTCCTACGAGCAGTACTTC. Translating it yields CASSPDSYEQYF.

The V gene is TRBV7-6, the J gene TRBJ1-2, with D perhaps TRBD1 (5 bases). Germline V gene lookup returns CDR1 SGHVS and CDR2 FNYEAQ. The CDR3 runs to 15 residues. The V end was cut by 1 base, the J end by 3 bases, with 12 bases between. The CDR3: CASSLGSGSDYGYTF. CDR3 nucleotide sequence: TGTGCCAGCAGCTTAGGTTCAGGGAGTGACTATGGCTACACCTTC.

This chain connects TRBV11-2 to TRBJ2-7; a possible D gene is TRBD1 (5 bases). This CDR3 has 13 amino acids. The V end lost 4 bases, the J end lost 11 bases, and 18 bases lay between the germline ends. The germline gives CDR1 SGHAT, CDR2 FQNNGV. The CDR3: CASSWSPDQGKYF. The DNA of the CDR3 is TGTGCCAGCAGCTGGAGCCCGGATCAGGGAAAGTACTTC.

The chain uses TRBV6-5 and TRBJ2-7; perhaps TRBD2 as D (5 bases). Germline CDR1 is MNHEY and CDR2 is SVGAGI. This CDR3 is built from 15 residues. Trimming removed 3 bases from V and 2 bases from J, with 14 bases in between. The CDR3 protein is CASSYEGFPAYEQYF. CDR3 coding DNA: TGTGCCAGCAGTTATGAGGGTTTCCCCGCCTACGAGCAGTACTTC.

This clone was seen more than once but under ten times. The V call is TRBV20-1, the J call TRBJ1-1; D is ambiguous. The CDR3 spans 11 residues. V dropped 6 bases and J dropped 4 bases, with 9 bases sitting between them. Germline V lookup: CDR1 DFQATT, CDR2 SNEGSKA (reference sequence). CDR3 DNA sequence: TGCAGTGCCCCCGAGAGCACTGAAGCTTTCTTT. It translates to CSAPESTEAFF.

The V and J genes are TRBV7-9 and TRBJ1-1; no clear D. Trimming stripped 3 bases from V and 8 bases from J, with 10 bases between. Germline V gene lookup returns CDR1 SEHNR and CDR2 FQNEAQ (reference sequence). This CDR3 contains 12 residues. The CDR3: CASSFFEREAFF. The CDR3 DNA reads TGTGCCAGCAGCTTCTTCGAGAGGGAAGCTTTCTTT. Combining the CDR3 with reference TRBV7-9 and TRBJ1-1 gives the whole variable domain DTGVSQNPRHKITKRGQNVTFRCDPISEHNRLYWYRQTLGQGPEFLTYFQNEAQLEKSRLLSDRFSAERPKGSFSTLEIQRTEQGDSAMYLCASSFFEREAFFGQGTRLTVV.

The chain joins TRBV10-3 to TRBJ1-4; weak D call: TRBD1 (6 bases). V was cut by 4 bases and J by 8 bases, with 14 bases left in between. CDR3 size: 14 residues. Germline V gene sequence: CDR1 ENHRY, CDR2 SYGVKD. The CDR3: CAISANRVGEKLFF. The CDR3 DNA follows: TGTGCCATCAGTGCAAACAGGGTGGGCGAAAAACTGTTTTTT.

This clone has just one count. The chain couples TRBV2 to TRBJ1-1; no firm D call. CDR1 is SNHLY and CDR2 is FYNNEI in the germline V gene. The V and J ends lost 1 base and 4 bases respectively, with 13 bases between them. CDR3 size: 15 residues. The DNA of the CDR3 is TGTGCCAGCAGTGAAGATGGGGTGTACAGCACTGAAGCTTTCTTT. Translated: CASSEDGVYSTEAFF.

V and J are TRBV19 and TRBJ1-1; no reliable D call. The CDR3 extends over 11 amino acids. Germline CDR1 reads LNHDA; CDR2 reads SQIVND (reference sequence). Between the trimmed V and J ends, which lost 7 bases and 1 base, there was a span of 4 bases. The CDR3 nucleotides read TGTGCCAGTAATCAGAACACTGAAGCTTTCTTT. Amino acid sequence: CASNQNTEAFF. The full variable domain, rest sourced from reference TRBV19 and TRBJ1-1, is DGGITQSPKYLFRKEGQNVTLSCEQNLNHDAMYWYRQDPGQGLRLIYYSQIVNDFQKGDIAEGYSVSREKKESFPLTVTSAQKNPTAFYLCASNQNTEAFFGQGTRLTVV.

As DNA, the CDR3 is TGTGCCAGCAGCGGGACAGGGACGAACACCGGGGAGCTGTTTTTT. Residues: CASSGTGTNTGELFF. The chain links TRBV9 to TRBJ2-2; 8 bases map to TRBD1. Germline-derived CDR1 and CDR2 are SGDLS and YYNGEE. This CDR3 is 15 amino acids long. V was clipped by 3 bases and J by 0 bases; unmatched bases: 1.

The genes are TRBV4-1 and TRBJ2-7; 7 nucleotides line up with TRBD2. CDR3 length: 16 amino acids. V trimming: 5 bases; J trimming: 5 bases; junction bases outside the gene matches: 15. The germline gives CDR1 MGHRA, CDR2 YSYEKL. CDR3 loop: CASSTSEPRVVNEQYF. The DNA of the CDR3 is TGCGCCAGCAGCACTAGCGAACCCAGGGTCGTTAACGAGCAGTACTTC.

As for this clone: Given a much more abundant clone one base away, this may be a read error. The chain carries TRBV14 and TRBJ2-3, with D possibly being TRBD2 (6 bases). CDR3 length: 14 residues. The germline gives CDR1 SGHDN, CDR2 FVKESK. V lost 5 bases to trimming and J lost 0 bases, with 9 bases between them. CDR3 sequence: CASSASGSTDTQYF. CDR3 bases: TGTGCCAGCAGCGCGAGCGGGAGCACAGATACGCAGTATTTT.

This chain joins TRBV28 and TRBJ1-5; D not resolved. V lost 5 bases and J 9 bases, leaving 14 bases between the germline ends. The CDR3 extends over 13 amino acids. Germline-derived CDR1 and CDR2 are MDHEN and SYDVKM. CDR3 DNA sequence: TGTGCCAGCAGTCTAAGAGGGTTATGGCCCCAGCATTTT. This gives the protein CASSLRGLWPQHF.